This T cell receptor (beta chain) was obtained from a study of T-cell memory formation after mild COVID-19. Study as a whole: Across donors, TCR clusters were largely donor specific.

TCRdb redid the calling of the 5' RACE reads with MiXCR, one entry per CDR3 protein. The data show 150,000 or so distinct CDR3 sequences, with around 15% seen just once and roughly 14% held by the top ten. Germline loops: CDR1 KGHDR, CDR2 SFDVKD. The CDR3 consists of 14 residues. V lost 5 bases, J lost 5 bases, and 11 bases lay in between. The sequence came from an adult woman who had mild COVID-19 (a few samples of this study predate the infection). Cell type and time point are not known. What was sequenced was PBMCs or a T cell subset sorted from them (not recorded which). The J gene is TRBJ2-2, the V gene TRBV24-1, with D possibly matching TRBD2 (7 bases). Here the CDR3 reads CATSVQGGTGELFF. CDR3 bases: TGTGCCACCAGTGTACAGGGAGGGACCGGGGAGCTGTTTTTT.